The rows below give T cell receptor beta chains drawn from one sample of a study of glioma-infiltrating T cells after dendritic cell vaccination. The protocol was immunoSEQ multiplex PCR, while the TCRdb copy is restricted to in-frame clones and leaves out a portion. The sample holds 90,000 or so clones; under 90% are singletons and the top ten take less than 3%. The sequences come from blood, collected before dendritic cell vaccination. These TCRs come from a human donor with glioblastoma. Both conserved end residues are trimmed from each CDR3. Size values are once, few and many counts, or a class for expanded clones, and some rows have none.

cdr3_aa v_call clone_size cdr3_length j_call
ASSLEWGGYEQY TRBV5-4 . 12 TRBJ2-7
ASSSELAGGDLGQF TRBV5-1 . 14 TRBJ2-1
ASTQQGIVETQY TRBV21-1 . 12 TRBJ2-5
ASSSTGSYLAKNIQY TRBV11-2 once 15 TRBJ2-4
ASSQLPPEKNYGYT TRBV7-6 . 14 TRBJ1-2
AISADRDPTYEQY TRBV10-3 . 13 TRBJ2-7
ASSPVAGSSYEQY TRBV18 few 13 TRBJ2-7
ASSLRTGVEAF TRBV28 . 11 TRBJ1-1
ASSIVPYSLYNEQF TRBV19 . 14 TRBJ2-1
ASSLVDRGSSEQY TRBV5-1 . 13 TRBJ2-7